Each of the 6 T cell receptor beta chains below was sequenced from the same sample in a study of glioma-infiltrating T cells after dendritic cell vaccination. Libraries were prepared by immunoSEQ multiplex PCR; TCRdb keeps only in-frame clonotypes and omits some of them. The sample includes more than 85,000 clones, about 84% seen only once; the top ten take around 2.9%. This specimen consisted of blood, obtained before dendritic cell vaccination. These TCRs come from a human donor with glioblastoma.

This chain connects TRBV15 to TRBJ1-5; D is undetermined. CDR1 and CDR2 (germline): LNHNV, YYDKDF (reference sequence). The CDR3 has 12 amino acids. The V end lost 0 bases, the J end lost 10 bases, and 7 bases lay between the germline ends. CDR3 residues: CATSRESRPQHF. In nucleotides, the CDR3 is TGTGCCACCAGCAGAGAGAGCCGCCCCCAGCATTTT.

CDR3 in amino acids: CASSAQTGGDGYTF. DNA of the CDR3: TGCGCCAGCAGCGCCCAGACAGGGGGGGATGGCTACACCTTC. The chain combines TRBV5-1 with TRBJ1-2; 9 bases fit TRBD1. The ends lost 4 bases at V and 6 bases at J; junction bases unmatched: 7. Per the germline V gene, CDR1 is SGHRS and CDR2 is YFSETQ. The CDR3 is made up of 14 amino acids.

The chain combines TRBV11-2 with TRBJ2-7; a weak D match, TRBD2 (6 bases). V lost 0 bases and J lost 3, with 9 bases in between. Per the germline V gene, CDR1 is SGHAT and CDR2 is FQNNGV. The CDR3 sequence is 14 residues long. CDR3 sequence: CASSLDGGGYEQYF. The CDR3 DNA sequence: TGTGCCAGCAGCTTAGATGGGGGAGGCTACGAGCAGTACTTC.

CDR3 sequence reads: CASRVSLGLELFF. CDR3 bases: TGTGCCAGCAGAGTCTCTTTGGGGCTGGAGCTGTTTTTT. V usage is TRBV7-9 and J usage is TRBJ2-2, with D possibly matching TRBD1 (5 bases). The CDR3 loop spans 13 amino acids. Germline assignment: CDR1 SEHNR and CDR2 FQNEAQ (reference sequence). The ends were cut back, 6 bases at V and 10 bases at J, with 15 bases in the middle.

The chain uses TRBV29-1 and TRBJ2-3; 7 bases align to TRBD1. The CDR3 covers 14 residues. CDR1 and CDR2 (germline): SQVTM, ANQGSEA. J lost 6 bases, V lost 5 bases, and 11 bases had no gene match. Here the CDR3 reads CSVMPQGEADTQYF. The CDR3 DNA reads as TGCAGCGTTATGCCCCAGGGGGAAGCGGATACGCAGTATTTT.

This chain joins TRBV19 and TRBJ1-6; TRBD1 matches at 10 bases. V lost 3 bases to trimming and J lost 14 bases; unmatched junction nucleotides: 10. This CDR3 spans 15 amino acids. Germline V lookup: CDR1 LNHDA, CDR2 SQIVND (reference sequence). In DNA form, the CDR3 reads TGTGCCAGTAGTATTCCCGGACAGGGGGGAGTGGCCCTCCACTTT. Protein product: CASSIPGQGGVALHF.